The 21 T cell receptor beta chains below come from one sample, sequenced in a study of vaccination and CD4 T cells after COVID-19. Cultured CD4+ T-cell DNA underwent Oncomine TCR Beta short-read sequencing. Each CDR3 protein gets one entry after TCRdb re-called the PCR reads with MiXCR. The table has some 20,000 distinct CDR3 sequences, roughly two thirds seen once. The treatment was: approximately 10-day PBMC culture with coronavirus spike peptide pools or control peptides (ViraFEST assay). These TCRs' antigens remain unknown. Input material: CD4+ T cells from blood, cultured in vitro. The receptors stem from a human donor who had recovered from COVID-19.

The V and J genes are TRBV6-1 and TRBJ2-4; no firm D call. The germline V gene encodes CDR1 MNHNS and CDR2 SASEGT. Trimming took 2 bases from V and 4 from J, leaving 12 bases between them. This CDR3 contains 15 residues. The CDR3 DNA reads TGTGCCAGCAGTGAATCACAATCCGGGAAAAACATTCAGTACTTC. It specifies CASSESQSGKNIQYF.

J is TRBJ1-2 and V is TRBV7-2; D is ambiguous. Germline CDR1 is SGHTA and CDR2 is FQGNSA. This CDR3 spans 13 amino acids. The ends were cut back, 3 bases at V and 2 bases at J, with 7 bases in the middle. The CDR3: CASSLYRNYGYTF. The CDR3 region has the DNA TGTGCCAGCAGCTTGTACAGAAACTATGGCTACACCTTC.

This clonotype has more than one count but fewer than ten. This rearrangement joins TRBV7-2 to TRBJ1-5; D is unresolved. In germline, CDR1 is SGHTA, CDR2 FQGNSA. The CDR3 sequence is 15 residues long. Trimming removed 5 bases at V and 4 bases at J, with 15 bases between. CDR3 residues: CASSSRVGGNQPQHF. The DNA for the CDR3 is TGTGCCAGCAGCAGTAGGGTAGGAGGAAATCAGCCCCAGCATTTT.

The CDR3 here is CASSLSGQGGKLFF. Written as DNA, the CDR3 is TGTGCCAGCAGTTTATCTGGACAGGGGGGAAAACTGTTTTTT. The genes are TRBV28 and TRBJ1-4; 10 bases align to TRBD1. With V trimmed by 1 base and J by 10 bases, 3 bases remained unmatched. The CDR3 covers 14 residues. The germline V gene encodes CDR1 MDHEN and CDR2 SYDVKM.

The chain couples TRBV11-2 to TRBJ1-4; 9 positions match TRBD1. Germline V gene lookup returns CDR1 SGHAT and CDR2 FQNNGV. CDR3 length: 15 residues. Trimming at V came to 6 bases and at J to 8 bases, leaving 10 bases not matched to a gene. The CDR3 region is CASSPAGTGWEKLFF. The CDR3 DNA follows: TGTGCCAGCAGTCCAGCGGGGACAGGGTGGGAAAAACTGTTTTTT.

The genes are TRBV2 and TRBJ1-5; no clear D. Trimming removed 4 bases at V and 3 bases at J, with 7 bases between. Germline loops: CDR1 SNHLY, CDR2 FYNNEI. The CDR3 has 13 amino acids. Written as DNA, the CDR3 is TGTGCCAGCAGTGGTGGCGACAATCAGCCCCAGCATTTT. This gives the protein CASSGGDNQPQHF.

The chain has TRBV3-1 and TRBJ1-2; 7 bases fit TRBD1. There are 21 residues in the CDR3. V lost 1 base and J lost 8; bases outside the gene matches: 28. The germline gives CDR1 LGHDT, CDR2 YNNKEL (reference sequence). The CDR3 DNA is TGTGCCAGCAGCCAAGGATACCTGGACAGGTTAAGGGTCGTAGCGAGTGAGGGCTACACCTTC. It translates to CASSQGYLDRLRVVASEGYTF.

This chain links TRBV10-3 with TRBJ2-7, with 8 bases matching TRBD1. The trim removed 0 bases at V and 5 bases at J, leaving 6 bases unmatched. In germline, CDR1 is ENHRY, CDR2 SYGVKD. CDR3 length: 15 residues. The CDR3: CAISESGQGADEQYF. The CDR3 DNA is TGTGCCATCAGTGAGTCGGGCCAGGGGGCTGACGAGCAGTACTTC.

The chain is built from TRBV28 and TRBJ1-2; 10 bases line up with TRBD1. Germline trimming cut 6 bases from V and 3 bases from J; bases unmatched to any gene: 4. There are 14 residues in the CDR3. In germline, CDR1 is MDHEN, CDR2 SYDVKM. The CDR3 DNA sequence: TGTGCCAGCAGCTTAGGACAGGGGGACTATGGCTACACCTTC. This encodes CASSLGQGDYGYTF.

This chain links TRBV2 with TRBJ1-6; D uncertain. This CDR3 has 13 residues. Germline V gene sequence: CDR1 SNHLY, CDR2 FYNNEI. V lost 1 base to trimming and J lost 10 bases, with 8 bases between them. CDR3 region: CASSEDPRSPLHF. CDR3 sequence (DNA): TGTGCCAGCAGTGAAGACCCGAGGTCACCCCTCCACTTT.

The V gene is TRBV20-1, the J gene TRBJ2-5, with 14 bases lining up with TRBD2. Germline assignment: CDR1 DFQATT and CDR2 SNEGSKA (reference sequence). The CDR3 contains 15 residues. Trimming cost V 6 bases and J 5 bases; bases outside gene matches: 8. Written as DNA, the CDR3 is TGCAGTGCCGGGACTAGCGGGAGTATTTGGGAGACCCAGTACTTC. This translates into CSAGTSGSIWETQYF.

This rearrangement joins TRBV20-1 to TRBJ2-3; weak D call: TRBD1 (5 bases). Looked up from germline, CDR1 is DFQATT and CDR2 is SNEGSKA (reference sequence). The CDR3 length is 15 residues. The germline V and J ends were trimmed by 6 bases and 0 bases, with 16 bases remaining between them. This CDR3 is CSATRGASSTDTQYF. Written as DNA, the CDR3 is TGCAGTGCCACCCGTGGGGCCTCTAGCACAGATACGCAGTATTTT.

The chain recombines TRBV11-2 with TRBJ2-2, with D uncertain. V shed 6 bases and J shed 6 bases, with 11 bases lying between them. The CDR3 spans 13 residues. The germline gives CDR1 SGHAT, CDR2 FQNNGV. Here the CDR3 DNA reads TGTGCCAGCAGACGCCCCGGGCCCGGGGAGCTGTTTTTT. Amino acid sequence: CASRRPGPGELFF.

This sequence joins TRBV27 and TRBJ1-2; D may be TRBD1 (6 bases). This CDR3 spans 15 amino acids. Germline CDR1 and CDR2: MNHEY and SMNVEV (reference sequence). Trimming cost V 2 bases and J 4 bases, with 14 bases left between them. The CDR3 is CASSLKGAGAYGYTF. DNA for the CDR3: TGTGCCAGCAGTTTAAAGGGAGCAGGGGCCTATGGCTACACCTTC.

The V and J genes are TRBV21-1 and TRBJ1-6; TRBD1 is the table's D call, not checked against the DNA. TRBV21-1 is recorded as a pseudogene. The CDR3 runs to 20 residues. The CDR3 DNA reads TGTGCCAGCAGCAAAAACTCCCCTGCAGGCCCGAGCTCCTATAATTCACCCCTCCACTTT. This translates into CASSKNSPAGPSSYNSPLHF.

The rearrangement joins TRBV19 to TRBJ1-3, with no clear D. CDR3 size: 13 residues. The V and J ends lost 7 bases and 0 bases respectively, with 7 bases between them. Germline values: CDR1 LNHDA, CDR2 SQIVND (reference sequence). CDR3 loop: CASKWSSGNTIYF. Written as DNA, the CDR3 is TGTGCCAGTAAGTGGAGCTCTGGAAACACCATATATTTT.

This rearrangement joins TRBV20-1 to TRBJ1-1; tentatively, D is TRBD1 (5 bases). The V gene's germline CDR1 is DFQATT and CDR2 SNEGSKA (reference sequence). The CDR3 runs to 15 residues. Deletions cut 0 bases from V and 5 bases from J, with 16 bases between. CDR3 bases: TGCAGTGCTAGAGATCTAAGGGGCCCGGGTACTGAAGCTTTCTTT. Its protein product is CSARDLRGPGTEAFF.

There are a few counts of this clonotype. The chain employs TRBV24-1 and TRBJ1-2, with D possibly being TRBD1 (5 bases). CDR3 length equals 16 residues. Germline loops: CDR1 KGHDR, CDR2 SFDVKD. Trimming pared 5 bases from V and 7 bases from J, leaving 22 bases between. The DNA for the CDR3 is TGTGCCACCAGTGGGAAGGACAACAGCCCCCTGGGTGGCTACACCTTC. Amino acid sequence: CATSGKDNSPLGGYTF.

The chain recombines TRBV28 with TRBJ1-2; no firm D call. The CDR3 totals 12 residues. From germline, CDR1 is MDHEN and CDR2 SYDVKM. Trimming took 4 bases from V and 8 from J, leaving 11 bases between them. CDR3 sequence reads: CASSSTRWGYTF. CDR3 coding DNA: TGTGCCAGCAGTTCGACCCGATGGGGCTACACCTTC.

Here the CDR3 reads CASSHLAGTSGVFEQYF. Written as DNA, the CDR3 is TGTGCCAGCAGCCACTTGGCGGGAACTAGCGGCGTTTTTGAGCAGTACTTC. This chain connects TRBV11-1 to TRBJ2-7, with 8 bases fitting TRBD2. The trim removed 5 bases at V and 7 bases at J, leaving 19 bases unmatched. This CDR3 region has 17 residues. Looked up from germline, CDR1 is SGHAT and CDR2 is FQDESV (reference sequence).

This sequence joins TRBV24-1 and TRBJ2-5; D is tentatively TRBD1 or TRBD2 (6 bases each). The germline V gene encodes CDR1 KGHDR and CDR2 SFDVKD. This CDR3 spans 12 amino acids. Trimming removed 9 bases from V and 5 bases from J, with 12 bases in between. The CDR3 region has the DNA TGTGCCACCCCCGGGGGCTCTGAGACCCAGTACTTC. This gives the protein CATPGGSETQYF.